The 14 T cell receptor beta chains given below trace back to one sample, sequenced in a study of blood T cells in healthy people across ages. It was with a sample-barcoded 5' primer and a J-beta primer mix that a second PCR of roughly 7 to 12 cycles was run. A single record per CDR3 protein comes from TCRdb applying MiXCR to the 5' RACE reads. The table lists some 780,000 distinct CDR3 sequences, roughly three fifths of them singletons. The material sequenced was blood. The source of these receptors is a middle-aged man in good health.

This clonotype was counted ten times or more. The chain has TRBV7-3 and TRBJ1-2; D remains unclear. Germline V gene sequence: CDR1 SGHTA, CDR2 FQGTGA. V dropped 4 bases and J dropped 0 bases, with 6 bases sitting between them. The CDR3 is 13 residues long. The CDR3 region has the DNA TGTGCCAGCAGCTCTGGGGCTAACTATGGCTACACCTTC. Its protein product is CASSSGANYGYTF.

This clonotype was recorded a few times. The chain employs TRBV12-3 or TRBV12-4 and TRBJ2-5; 15 bases agree with TRBD2. The CDR3 covers 16 residues. V lost 6 bases and J lost 3; bases outside the gene matches: 5. CDR3 in DNA: TGTGCCAGCAGCCGGACTAGCGGGAGGGGGAAAGAGACCCAGTACTTC. Protein product: CASSRTSGRGKETQYF.

V and J are TRBV24-1 and TRBJ2-1; 7 bases agree with TRBD1. The J call may not be correct, given that the DNA end is closer to TRBJ2-7. Germline V gene lookup returns CDR1 KGHDR and CDR2 SFDVKD. The CDR3 is 13 residues long. The CDR3 reads CATSSGQSYEQYF. DNA for the CDR3: TGTGCCACCAGCTCGGGACAGTCCTACGAGCAGTACTTC.

This clonotype was seen only a few times. The rearrangement joins TRBV7-9 to TRBJ2-3; D is unresolved. Germline lookup yields CDR1 SEHNR and CDR2 FQNEAQ (reference sequence). The CDR3 contains 12 residues. Trimming stripped 5 bases from V and 3 bases from J, with 6 bases between. The CDR3 DNA sequence: TGTGCCAGCAGCGTCTTGACAGATACGCAGTATTTT. Translating it yields CASSVLTDTQYF. Drawing the rest from reference TRBV7-9 and TRBJ2-3, the complete variable domain is DTGVSQNPRHKITKRGQNVTFRCDPISEHNRLYWYRQTLGQGPEFLTYFQNEAQLEKSRLLSDRFSAERPKGSFSTLEIQRTEQGDSAMYLCASSVLTDTQYFGPGTRLTVL.

J is TRBJ1-4 and V is TRBV12-3 or TRBV12-4, with unresolved D. The CDR3 is 14 residues long. V lost 6 bases, J lost 5 bases, and 13 bases lay in between. The CDR3 DNA is TGTGCCAGCAGATTCTCCAGGACGAATGAAAAACTGTTTTTT. Residues: CASRFSRTNEKLFF.

The chain carries TRBV4-1 and TRBJ2-7; 10 nucleotides match TRBD2. Per the germline V gene, CDR1 is MGHRA and CDR2 is YSYEKL. The CDR3 sequence is 19 residues long. J lost 0 bases, V lost 4 bases, and 15 bases had no gene match. The CDR3 loop is CASSPLALLAGASSYEQYF. The CDR3 region has the DNA TGCGCCAGCAGCCCCTTAGCTCTTCTAGCGGGGGCCAGCTCCTACGAGCAGTACTTC.

This clonotype was observed once. The chain carries TRBV29-1 and TRBJ2-1; 10 bases fit TRBD2. V shed 7 bases, J shed 3 bases, and the junction held 9 bases outside the gene matches. This CDR3 is built from 15 residues. Germline V gene lookup returns CDR1 SQVTM and CDR2 ANQGSEA. CDR3 sequence reads: CSADEAGGGYNEQFF. The CDR3 coding sequence is TGCAGCGCCGATGAAGCGGGGGGGGGCTACAATGAGCAGTTCTTC.

This clonotype was seen more than once but under ten times. The chain links TRBV7-2 to TRBJ2-5; 9 bases line up with TRBD2. The ends lost 1 base at V and 3 bases at J; junction bases unmatched: 6. The CDR3 has 16 amino acids. CDR1 is SGHTA and CDR2 is FQGNSA in the germline V gene. CDR3 sequence (DNA): TGTGCCAGCAGCTTAGACTCAGCTAGCGGGAAAGAGACCCAGTACTTC. It specifies CASSLDSASGKETQYF.

Details on this clonotype: Germline is not matched at one junction end, which may reflect a read error. The gene calls are TRBV20-1 and TRBJ2-3; 9 nucleotides align to TRBD2. The CDR3 is 15 amino acids. In germline, CDR1 is DFQATT, CDR2 SNEGSKA (reference sequence). The CDR3 region has the DNA TGCAGTGCTGAAAAGACTGGGACTAGCACAGAGACGCAGTATTTT. Amino acids: CSAEKTGTSTETQYF.

Only a few counts were recorded for this clonotype. The genes are TRBV6-2 or TRBV6-3 and TRBJ2-7; TRBD2 matches 11 bases. The V and J ends lost 6 bases and 0 bases, in that order; junction bases with no gene match: 4. Germline values: CDR1 MNHEY, CDR2 SVGEGT. The length of the CDR3 is 15 residues. The chain's CDR3 is CASRKGLAVSYEQYF. In DNA form, the CDR3 reads TGTGCCAGCAGAAAGGGACTAGCGGTCTCCTACGAGCAGTACTTC.

This clonotype has more than one count but fewer than ten. This sequence joins TRBV4-3 and TRBJ2-1; 8 bases map to TRBD1. The V and J ends lost 1 base and 7 bases, in that order; junction bases with no gene match: 3. There are 14 residues in the CDR3. CDR1 is LGHNA and CDR2 is YSLEER in the germline V gene. The CDR3 protein is CASSQGQGNNEQFF. CDR3 bases: TGCGCCAGCAGCCAAGGACAGGGGAATAATGAGCAGTTCTTC.

In this sample, this clonotype turned up a few times. The J gene is TRBJ2-7, the V gene TRBV5-5, with D maybe TRBD1 (6 bases). The V end lost 1 base, the J end lost 1 base, and 24 bases lay between the germline ends. The CDR3 sequence is 19 residues long. In germline, CDR1 is SGHKS, CDR2 YYEKEE (reference sequence). CDR3 coding DNA: TGTGCCAGCAGCTTGTTTCGTGAGGGGGAGTTTCGCCCTTCCTACGAGCAGTACTTC. This gives the protein CASSLFREGEFRPSYEQYF.

The chain carries TRBV20-1 and TRBJ2-3, with D perhaps TRBD2 (6 bases). CDR1 DFQATT and CDR2 SNEGSKA come from the germline V gene (reference sequence). This CDR3 is 13 amino acids long. The V gene lost 3 bases and the J gene lost 6 bases, with 13 bases spanning the gap. Here the CDR3 reads CSASGSQVDTQYF. In DNA form, the CDR3 reads TGCAGTGCTAGCGGGAGTCAGGTGGATACGCAGTATTTT.

This clonotype was found a few times. The chain is built from TRBV7-2 and TRBJ2-6; possible D gene TRBD1, 6 bases. CDR1 SGHTA and CDR2 FQGNSA come from the germline V gene. Trimming shortened V by 5 bases and J by 1 base, and 24 bases separated the two germline ends. The length of the CDR3 is 20 residues. CDR3 bases: TGTGCCAGCAGCCAAATTGGAGGTATACAGGGTTTGTCTGGGGCCAACGTCCTGACTTTC. As protein: CASSQIGGIQGLSGANVLTF. The full variable domain, in which reference TRBV7-2 and TRBJ2-6 provide the parts outside the CDR3, is GAGVSQSPSNKVTEKGKDVELRCDPISGHTALYWYRQSLGQGLEFLIYFQGNSAPDKSGLPSDRFSAERTGGSVSTLTIQRTQQEDSAVYLCASSQIGGIQGLSGANVLTFGAGSRLTVL.